These T cell receptor beta chains were read from a single sample in a study of radiotherapy plus CTLA-4 blockade in lung cancer. The table came from immunoSEQ multiplex PCR; TCRdb's copy has only in-frame clones and leaves some out. The sample includes over 70,000 clones, roughly 86% of them seen just once. Material: peripheral blood, obtained from a patient treated with radiotherapy plus ipilimumab. These receptors were collected from a human donor with non-small cell lung cancer who had a partial response to radiotherapy plus ipilimumab. Each CDR3 is given with its conserved first and last residue.

v_call,j_call,cdr3_aa
TRBV27,TRBJ2-3,CATRVGRESADTQYF
TRBV10-2,TRBJ1-1,CASGTMAEAFF
TRBV28,TRBJ1-1,CASSLRTGLGAFF
TRBV19,TRBJ2-1,CASSIGSLAGGRGEQFF
TRBV7-2,.,CASSLASSGARYEQYF
TRBV6-5,TRBJ1-1,CASLDLTGNTEAFF
TRBV9,TRBJ2-2,CASSGGTSGSTGELFF
TRBV19,TRBJ2-6,CASSIVSLIGANVLTF
TRBV5-1,TRBJ2-3,CASSLGSSGSITDTQYF
TRBV2,.,CASRLQGSSYEQYF
TRBV27,TRBJ2-1,CASSLAGAYNEQFF
TRBV18,TRBJ1-2,CASSQGDSANYGYTF
TRBV6-1,TRBJ2-7,CASSRGRTSVYEQYF
TRBV27,TRBJ2-2,CASSLGLAPPTGELFF
TRBV5-1,TRBJ2-1,CASSMGDRGINEQFF
TRBV2,TRBJ2-1,CASRATSGSSYNEQFF
TRBV6-4,TRBJ2-4,CASIPIATVKNIQYF
TRBV7-9,TRBJ2-1,CASSLALGDNEQFF
TRBV5-1,TRBJ2-2,CASSSAGGENTGELFF
TRBV5-6,TRBJ1-2,CASSPGGLGGSVYGYTF
TRBV21-1,TRBJ1-1,CASSRPRAGGLNTEAFF
TRBV6-1,TRBJ2-2,CASINRGQTGELFF
TRBV2,TRBJ2-7,CASRELSNYEQYF
TRBV21-1,TRBJ2-3,CASSKVRWAATDTQYF
TRBV7-9,TRBJ2-1,CASSLVGQGTPRLFF
TRBV5-1,.,CASSDYYEQYF
TRBV6-5,TRBJ1-5,CASSYAGWQPQHF
TRBV5-5,TRBJ2-7,CASRLTASYEQYF
TRBV28,TRBJ2-7,CASSFSVANYEQYF
TRBV6-1,TRBJ2-1,CASSEYSGEQFF
TRBV30,TRBJ1-6,CAWMYQGQYNSPLHF
TRBV6-6,TRBJ2-7,CASSYPGQGSREQYF
TRBV5-1,TRBJ2-7,CASSMDSYEQYF
TRBV7-8,TRBJ1-5,CASSFLGQGNQPQHF
TRBV10-1,TRBJ2-7,CASSEGSGGYGAYEQYF
TRBV27,TRBJ2-1,CASIPGQGGINEQFF
TRBV28,TRBJ1-6,CASSSTGAYNSPLHF
TRBV30,TRBJ1-2,CAWSAPEGILNYGYTF
TRBV5-4,TRBJ2-5,CASSLVDQETQYF
TRBV11-2,TRBJ2-1,CASTVHPSGNYNEQFF
TRBV10-3,TRBJ1-1,CAISESFRGAGTEAFF
TRBV10-1,TRBJ2-2,CASSETHGSWGRAGELFF
TRBV7-2,TRBJ2-3,CASSPWGGGIGTDTQYF
TRBV5-4,TRBJ2-1,CASSLAGGTSGKFF
TRBV7-3,TRBJ1-1,CASSLKGEGNTEAFF
TRBV6-5,TRBJ1-2,CASSYGATGFQGYTF
TRBV21-1,TRBJ1-4,CASSTGQGTTTNEKLFF
TRBV6-1,TRBJ2-2,CASSEQRQGTGELFF
TRBV30,TRBJ1-6,CAWSRTGDYSPLHF
TRBV19,TRBJ1-5,CASSIRDTNQPQHF
TRBV2,TRBJ1-6,CASSGDRGGTNSPLHF
TRBV30,TRBJ2-6,CAWSRSLTGAGANVLTF
TRBV7-9,TRBJ1-1,CASSPQRAQNTEAFF